One sample yielded the 21 T cell receptor beta chains listed below, sequenced in a study of cytomegalovirus exposure and HLA in healthy donors. Use of 60 Vbeta and 13 Jbeta primers characterized the PCR. TCRdb keeps only in-frame clones here, not all; method: immunoSEQ multiplex PCR. The sample yields roughly 200,000 clones, around 85% seen once. The material sequenced was PBMCs. The source is a man aged 50-60 years in good health and CMV-seronegative.

The V call is TRBV6-5, the J call TRBJ1-1, with D maybe TRBD1 (5 bases). The germline V and J ends were trimmed by 2 bases and 4 bases, with 14 bases remaining between them. The CDR3 runs to 15 residues. The V gene's germline CDR1 is MNHEY and CDR2 SVGAGI. The CDR3 bases are TGTGCCAGCAGTTACGAAGGCCGCGGGGGCACTGAAGCTTTCTTT. Amino acids: CASSYEGRGGTEAFF.

V usage is TRBV7-6 and J usage is TRBJ2-1; 7 nucleotides line up with TRBD2. The CDR3 has 13 amino acids. Germline CDR1 reads SGHVS; CDR2 reads FNYEAQ. The J segment lost 9 bases and the V segment lost 5 bases, leaving 7 bases of the junction unmatched. The CDR3 DNA reads TGTGCCAGCAGCCTCCCGGGGGGTTTTGAGCAGTTCTTC. It is translated as CASSLPGGFEQFF. The full variable domain, in which reference TRBV7-6 and TRBJ2-1 provide the parts outside the CDR3, is GAGVSQSPRYKVTKRGQDVALRCDPISGHVSLYWYRQALGQGPEFLTYFNYEAQQDKSGLPNDRFSAERPEGSISTLTIQRTEQRDSAMYRCASSLPGGFEQFFGPGTRLTVL.

The chain has TRBV4-1 and TRBJ1-5; 10 bases map to TRBD1. This CDR3 is 19 amino acids long. The junction had 12 bases not matched to a gene; V was cut back by 4 bases and J by 0 bases. Germline assignment: CDR1 MGHRA and CDR2 YSYEKL. The DNA of the CDR3 is TGCGCCAGCAGCCGGGGGGGACAGGGGTCGAAAGTTAGCAATCAGCCCCAGCATTTT. This sequence encodes CASSRGGQGSKVSNQPQHF.

Here the CDR3 DNA reads TGTGCCAGCAGTTACTCGGGACAGTCTGGGGCCAACGTCCTGACTTTC. Its translation is CASSYSGQSGANVLTF. This rearrangement joins TRBV6-5 to TRBJ2-6; 7 nucleotides match TRBD1. The CDR3 covers 16 residues. Germline loops: CDR1 MNHEY, CDR2 SVGAGI. V shed 0 bases and J 1 base; nucleotides not matched to a gene: 0.

The genes are TRBV18 and TRBJ1-5, with TRBD1 matching 12 bases. The length of the CDR3 is 16 residues. The V gene end was trimmed by 3 bases and the J gene end by 6 bases; junction bases not matched to a gene: 6. Germline CDR1 and CDR2: KGHSH and LQKENI. CDR3 loop: CASSPWDRGPGQPQHF. The DNA for the CDR3 is TGTGCCAGCTCACCTTGGGACAGGGGGCCCGGTCAGCCCCAGCATTTT.

The V gene is TRBV28, the J gene TRBJ2-5, with 8 bases matching TRBD2. Germline V gives CDR1 MDHEN, CDR2 SYDVKM. This CDR3 has 15 residues. V lost 2 bases to trimming and J lost 5 bases; unmatched junction nucleotides: 7. The CDR3 sequence: CASSLSLGGRETQYF. In DNA form, the CDR3 reads TGTGCCAGCAGTTTAAGTCTTGGCGGGAGGGAGACCCAGTACTTC.

The rearrangement links TRBV7-6 to TRBJ2-7; D might be TRBD2 (6 bases). Germline lookup yields CDR1 SGHVS and CDR2 FNYEAQ. The CDR3 sequence is 16 residues long. Between the trimmed V and J ends, which lost 1 base and 3 bases, there was a span of 16 bases. The CDR3 nucleotides read TGTGCCAGCAGCTTAGTCTCCCAGGCGGGAAACTACGAGCAGTACTTC. Protein sequence: CASSLVSQAGNYEQYF.

The rearrangement joins TRBV5-1 to TRBJ2-1, with no clear D. Germline V gene sequence: CDR1 SGHRS, CDR2 YFSETQ. V dropped 2 bases and J dropped 0 bases, with 12 bases sitting between them. This CDR3 has 16 residues. Here the CDR3 DNA reads TGCGCCAGCAGCTTTTCTTCCCTTAGCTCCTACAATGAGCAGTTCTTC. It encodes CASSFSSLSSYNEQFF.

The J gene is TRBJ2-3, the V gene TRBV2, with D hard to call. V shed 5 bases and J shed 2 bases, with 8 bases lying between them. This CDR3 spans 13 amino acids. Germline V CDR1 and CDR2: SNHLY, FYNNEI. This CDR3 reads CASSFPFTDTQYF. Here the CDR3 DNA reads TGTGCCAGCAGTTTTCCATTCACAGATACGCAGTATTTT.

The V gene is TRBV4-2, the J gene TRBJ2-5, with TRBD2 matching 10 bases. J gave up 2 bases and V 1 base, and 7 bases lay outside the gene matches. This CDR3 has 17 amino acids. Per the germline V gene, CDR1 is LGHNA and CDR2 is YNFKEQ. CDR3 coding DNA: TGTGCCAGCAGCCAAGGAGGGCTAGCGGGGGATCAAGAGACCCAGTACTTC. This sequence encodes CASSQGGLAGDQETQYF.

This chain connects TRBV2 to TRBJ2-1; D might be TRBD1 (5 bases). Germline CDR1 and CDR2: SNHLY and FYNNEI. The CDR3 is 11 amino acids. The ends were cut back, 6 bases at V and 7 bases at J, with 7 bases in the middle. DNA of the CDR3: TGTGCCAGCAGCAGGGAAAATGAGCAGTTCTTC. The encoded protein is CASSRENEQFF.

About this clone itself: A junction boundary mismatches the germline segment, possibly from a read error. The chain uses TRBV28 and TRBJ2-7; D is uncertain. CDR3 length: 13 residues. From germline, CDR1 is MDHEN and CDR2 SYDVKM. Written as DNA, the CDR3 is TGTGCCAGCAGTTTATGGTCACTCTACGGGCAGTACTTC. It yields the protein CASSLWSLYGQYF.

This chain uses TRBV6-5 with TRBJ1-4; 9 nucleotides match TRBD1. The CDR3 has 14 residues. Trimming at V came to 4 bases and at J to 8 bases, leaving 5 bases not matched to a gene. Germline CDR1 is MNHEY and CDR2 is SVGAGI. In DNA, the CDR3 is TGTGCCAGCAGTTCGGACAGGGGACAAGAAAAACTGTTTTTT. It codes for CASSSDRGQEKLFF.

The chain recombines TRBV30 with TRBJ2-7; 7 bases map to TRBD1. V was pared by 1 base and J by 1 base, with 7 bases of the junction left unmatched. Germline CDR1 reads GTSNPN; CDR2 reads SVGIG (reference sequence). The CDR3 has 15 residues. CDR3 amino acids: CAWSATSGGSYEQYF. The CDR3, as DNA: TGTGCCTGGAGTGCAACATCAGGGGGATCCTACGAGCAGTACTTC.

A remark on this clone: The identical CDR3 is also encoded by other nucleotide sequences in the sample. The CDR3 DNA is TGTGCCAGCAGCGTAACTAGCGGCTCCTACAATGAGCAGTTCTTC. It specifies CASSVTSGSYNEQFF. V gene TRBV9 combines with J gene TRBJ2-1; 8 positions agree with TRBD2. The CDR3 spans 15 residues. V lost 1 base, J lost 0 bases, and 0 bases stayed unmatched. CDR1 and CDR2 from the germline V gene are SGDLS and YYNGEE.

The CDR3 loop reads CAIRGQATDEQYF. DNA of the CDR3: TGTGCCATCAGGGGACAGGCGACCGACGAGCAGTACTTC. The chain is built from TRBV10-3 and TRBJ2-7; 8 bases align to TRBD1. Germline-derived CDR1 and CDR2 are ENHRY and SYGVKD. V shed 6 bases, J shed 5 bases, and the junction held 6 bases outside the gene matches. The CDR3 is 13 amino acids.

J is TRBJ2-1 and V is TRBV30, with 10 bases fitting TRBD2. The J segment lost 6 bases and the V segment lost 5 bases, leaving 4 bases of the junction unmatched. The germline V gene has CDR1 GTSNPN and CDR2 SVGIG (reference sequence). This CDR3 has 13 amino acids. The CDR3 DNA follows: TGTGCCTGGGAGCTAGCGGGAGCCAATGAGCAGTTCTTC. This translates into CAWELAGANEQFF. The whole variable domain, filled in from reference TRBV30 and TRBJ2-1, reads SQTIHQWPATLVQPVGSPLSLECTVEGTSNPNLYWYRQAAGRGLQLLFYSVGIGQISSEVPQNLSASRPQDRQFILSSKKLLLSDSGFYLCAWELAGANEQFFGPGTRLTVL.

The chain joins TRBV7-2 to TRBJ1-1; weak D call: TRBD1 (5 bases). V was shortened by 1 base and J by 1 base, with 7 bases between the two germline ends. This CDR3 contains 14 residues. Germline V lookup: CDR1 SGHTA, CDR2 FQGNSA. The CDR3 DNA follows: TGTGCCAGCAGCTTAGGACAGAGGAACACTGAAGCTTTCTTT. Its translation: CASSLGQRNTEAFF.

The chain carries TRBV5-1 and TRBJ2-7; a possible D gene is TRBD2 (5 bases). There are 12 residues in the CDR3. Trimming shortened V by 4 bases and J by 7 bases, and 12 bases separated the two germline ends. The V gene's germline CDR1 is SGHRS and CDR2 YFSETQ. The CDR3 DNA is TGCGCCAGCAGCCGACGGTCGGGGGAGCAGTACTTC. Its protein is CASSRRSGEQYF.

This rearrangement joins TRBV5-4 to TRBJ2-7; D is undetermined. Trimming removed 0 bases at V and 2 bases at J, with 9 bases between. The germline gives CDR1 SGHNT, CDR2 YYREEE (reference sequence). The CDR3 is 14 amino acids. The CDR3 nucleotides read TGTGCCAGCAGCTTGGCCGGCGGAGCCTACGAGCAGTACTTC. This translates into CASSLAGGAYEQYF.

This clone occurred once. One junction end disagrees with the germline gene, perhaps due to a read error. The V and J genes are TRBV7-9 and TRBJ2-1; the D is unclear. Germline CDR1 SEHNR, CDR2 FQNEAQ (reference sequence). The CDR3 has 11 residues. This CDR3 is CSSSPDYEQFF. CDR3 nucleotides: TGTTCCAGCAGCCCAGACTATGAGCAGTTCTTC.